The present T cell receptor beta chain was sequenced within a study of blood T cell repertoires in COVID-19. TCRdb keeps only in-frame clones here, not all; method: immunoSEQ multiplex PCR. The repertoire consists of approximately 150,000 clones, with roughly 84% occurring once and the leading ten covering under 6%. V was pared by 4 bases and J by 1 base, with 10 bases between. The CDR3 loop spans 14 amino acids. The germline gives CDR1 LGHDT, CDR2 YNNKEL (reference sequence). Sequenced input: peripheral blood. This chain links TRBV3-1 (or the pseudogene TRBV3-2) with TRBJ2-5; possibly TRBD1 for D (5 bases). The receptor's source is a woman aged 50 to 60 with COVID-19, enrolled during active disease. The DNA of the CDR3 is TGTGCCAGCAGCCTAGGGGAATTCCAAGAGACCCAGTACTTC. It translates to CASSLGEFQETQYF.